These 17 T cell receptor beta chains were sequenced from one sample in a study of blood T cell repertoires in COVID-19. This table comes from immunoSEQ multiplex PCR, and its TCRdb copy is limited to in-frame clones, with some not included. The sample lists about 140,000 clones, around four fifths occurring once. The material sequenced was PBMCs or T cells enriched from blood (not recorded which). The source is a woman in her fifties or sixties with acute COVID-19.

This clone is a singleton in its sample. The genes are TRBV10-3 and TRBJ1-2; TRBD1 might be the D (6 bases). CDR1 is ENHRY, CDR2 SYGVKD, per germline. CDR3 length: 15 amino acids. With 6 bases removed from V and 2 bases from J, the gap between germline ends came to 16 bases. CDR3 amino acids: CAISPEGGGNYGYTF. The CDR3 bases are TGTGCCATCAGCCCCGAGGGGGGGGGCAACTATGGCTACACCTTC.

This clone was counted between two and nine times. The chain is built from TRBV9 and TRBJ1-5, with 7 positions matching TRBD1. CDR1 is SGDLS and CDR2 is YYNGEE in the germline V gene. The CDR3 covers 17 residues. The J segment lost 0 bases and the V segment lost 4 bases, leaving 10 bases of the junction unmatched. The CDR3 region has the DNA TGTGCCAGCAGCCCAAACTCAGGGGGGTATAGCAATCAGCCCCAGCATTTT. Translation gives CASSPNSGGYSNQPQHF.

The gene calls are TRBV24-1 and TRBJ2-5, with 9 bases matching TRBD1. The CDR3 is made up of 16 amino acids. Germline V lookup: CDR1 KGHDR, CDR2 SFDVKD. V lost 1 base to trimming and J lost 6 bases; unmatched junction nucleotides: 8. The CDR3 sequence: CATSDFGGQGVKTQYF. Written as DNA, the CDR3 is TGTGCCACCAGTGATTTCGGGGGACAGGGCGTCAAGACCCAGTACTTC.

The chain carries TRBV5-1 and TRBJ1-4; 8 nucleotides agree with TRBD1. The germline gives CDR1 SGHRS, CDR2 YFSETQ. The CDR3 is made up of 18 amino acids. Trimming took 4 bases from V and 2 from J; bases not matched to a gene: 13. The CDR3, as DNA: TGCGCCAGCAGCCTCGGACAGGGAATTTCGGGGACTAATGAAAAACTGTTTTTT. This encodes CASSLGQGISGTNEKLFF.

V and J are TRBV19 and TRBJ2-7; TRBD2 agrees at 8 bases. CDR3 length: 15 residues. Trimming at V came to 3 bases and at J to 1 base, leaving 5 bases not matched to a gene. CDR1 and CDR2 (germline): LNHDA, SQIVND (reference sequence). DNA of the CDR3: TGTGCCAGTAGTATTACAACGGGAGGGTCCTACGAGCAGTACTTC. This gives the protein CASSITTGGSYEQYF.

The gene calls are TRBV6-6 and TRBJ2-1; TRBD2 aligns across 8 bases. The J segment lost 7 bases and the V segment lost 6 bases, leaving 2 bases of the junction unmatched. The CDR3 runs 12 residues. The germline V gene encodes CDR1 MNHNY and CDR2 SVGAGI (reference sequence). Here the CDR3 reads CASRLAANEQFF. For the CDR3, the DNA is TGTGCCAGCAGACTAGCGGCGAATGAGCAGTTCTTC.

The chain employs TRBV11-2 and TRBJ2-7, with D perhaps matching TRBD1 (5 bases). V was clipped by 5 bases and J by 1 base, with 9 bases between them. CDR3 length equals 13 residues. CDR1 and CDR2 (germline): SGHAT, FQNNGV. CDR3 nucleotides: TGTGCCAGCAGCCAAACAGGTTCCTACGAGCAGTACTTC. It translates to CASSQTGSYEQYF. Based on the CDR3 plus reference TRBV11-2 and TRBJ2-7, the full variable domain is EAGVAQSPRYKIIEKRQSVAFWCNPISGHATLYWYQQILGQGPKLLIQFQNNGVVDDSQLPKDRFSAERLKGVDSTLKIQPAKLEDSAVYLCASSQTGSYEQYFGPGTRLTVT.

The count of this clone is one. V usage is TRBV5-1 and J usage is TRBJ2-7; 10 bases are a match to TRBD2. Looked up from germline, CDR1 is SGHRS and CDR2 is YFSETQ. The CDR3 is 16 residues long. The ends lost 3 bases at V and 2 bases at J; junction bases unmatched: 8. The CDR3 region has the DNA TGCGCCAGCAGCTCTGGGAGCGGGAGGGCCACCTACGAGCAGTACTTC. It yields the protein CASSSGSGRATYEQYF.

The rearrangement joins TRBV19 to TRBJ2-1; possible D gene TRBD2, 6 bases. The germline V and J ends were trimmed by 6 bases and 6 bases, with 15 bases remaining between them. The CDR3 loop spans 14 amino acids. Germline CDR1 reads LNHDA; CDR2 reads SQIVND (reference sequence). CDR3 DNA sequence: TGTGCCAGTAGCCCCCAGGGACTCTCCAATGAGCAGTTCTTC. It yields the protein CASSPQGLSNEQFF.

Only one count was recorded for this clone. The rearrangement uses TRBV29-1 and TRBJ2-5; the D gene is possibly TRBD2 (5 bases). Germline lookup yields CDR1 SQVTM and CDR2 ANQGSEA. Trimming stripped 4 bases from V and 3 bases from J, with 12 bases between. The length of the CDR3 is 13 residues. The CDR3 reads CSVGRAAEETQYF. The CDR3 DNA reads TGCAGCGTTGGTAGGGCAGCGGAAGAGACCCAGTACTTC.

The chain has TRBV9 and TRBJ2-2; TRBD1 agrees at 7 bases. From germline, CDR1 is SGDLS and CDR2 YYNGEE. The CDR3 contains 16 residues. J was trimmed by 5 bases and V by 4 bases; bases with no gene match: 11. CDR3 region: CASSTLTGLETGELFF. The CDR3, as DNA: TGTGCCAGCAGCACCTTGACAGGGTTGGAAACCGGGGAGCTGTTTTTT.

This clone showed up just once. CDR3 region: CASSLDRGATNEKLFF. CDR3 DNA: TGTGCCAGCAGTCTCGACAGGGGTGCAACTAATGAAAAACTGTTTTTT. The chain couples TRBV28 to TRBJ1-4, with 8 bases aligning to TRBD1. CDR3 length equals 16 residues. Germline V gives CDR1 MDHEN, CDR2 SYDVKM. V lost 5 bases to trimming and J lost 0 bases; unmatched junction nucleotides: 5.

The chain joins TRBV7-8 to TRBJ2-2; 9 positions match TRBD1. Germline CDR1 and CDR2: SGHVS and FQNEAQ. V gave up 5 bases and J gave up 4 bases; unmatched junction bases: 8. The CDR3 contains 16 residues. In nucleotides, the CDR3 is TGTGCCAGCAGCCTGAACAGGGGGCTGAGCACCGGGGAGCTGTTTTTT. Its protein is CASSLNRGLSTGELFF.

The V call is TRBV9, the J call TRBJ2-1; 15 bases match TRBD2. The CDR3 contains 16 residues. V shed 0 bases, J shed 7 bases, and the junction held 2 bases outside the gene matches. Germline values: CDR1 SGDLS, CDR2 YYNGEE. The CDR3 DNA reads TGTGCCAGCAGCGTAGTGGGACTAGCGGGAGGTAATGAGCAGTTCTTC. It translates to CASSVVGLAGGNEQFF.

The chain carries TRBV5-1 and TRBJ2-7; 9 bases are shared with TRBD1. The V gene's germline CDR1 is SGHRS and CDR2 YFSETQ. The junction had 7 bases not matched to a gene; V was cut back by 4 bases and J by 5 bases. This CDR3 region has 14 residues. DNA for the CDR3: TGCGCCAGCAGCCAAGGACAGGGGAGTGACGAGCAGTACTTC. Protein sequence: CASSQGQGSDEQYF.

The J gene is TRBJ1-2, the V gene TRBV5-4, with D hard to call. The CDR3 loop spans 13 amino acids. The germline V and J ends were trimmed by 1 base and 7 bases, with 11 bases remaining between them. Per germline, CDR1 SGHNT and CDR2 YYREEE (reference sequence). Here the CDR3 reads CASSLWQISGYTF. The CDR3 region has the DNA TGTGCCAGCAGCTTGTGGCAAATAAGTGGCTACACCTTC. The full variable domain, completed using reference TRBV5-4 and TRBJ1-2, is ETGVTQSPTHLIKTRGQQVTLRCSSQSGHNTVSWYQQALGQGPQFIFQYYREEENGRGNFPPRFSGLQFPNYSSELNVNALELDDSALYLCASSLWQISGYTFGSGTRLTVV.

The chain uses TRBV29-1 and TRBJ2-7; D possibly corresponds to TRBD2 (6 bases). CDR3 length equals 13 residues. CDR1 and CDR2 from the germline V gene are SQVTM and ANQGSEA. Trimming took 6 bases from V and 7 from J, leaving 19 bases between them. CDR3 residues: CSVGAGRSLEQYF. DNA of the CDR3: TGCAGCGTCGGGGCGGGGAGGAGCCTTGAGCAGTACTTC.